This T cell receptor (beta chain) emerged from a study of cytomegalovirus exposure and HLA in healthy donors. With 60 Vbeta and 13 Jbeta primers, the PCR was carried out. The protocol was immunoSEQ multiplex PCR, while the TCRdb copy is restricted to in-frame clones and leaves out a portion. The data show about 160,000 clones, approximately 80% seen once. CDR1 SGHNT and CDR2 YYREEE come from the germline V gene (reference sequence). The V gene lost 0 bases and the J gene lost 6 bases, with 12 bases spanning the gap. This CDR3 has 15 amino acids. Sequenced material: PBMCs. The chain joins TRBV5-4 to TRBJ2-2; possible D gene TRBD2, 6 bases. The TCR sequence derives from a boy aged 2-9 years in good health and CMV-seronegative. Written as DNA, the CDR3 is TGTGCCAGCAGCTTGGCCGGGACTCCATCCGGGGAGCTGTTTTTT. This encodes CASSLAGTPSGELFF.